This paragraph covers one T cell receptor beta chain sequence. Its antigen is currently unknown. Germline V lookup: CDR1 SGHDT, CDR2 YYEEEE. The CDR3 length is 16 residues. Trimming cost V 0 bases and J 2 bases, with 15 bases left between them. By 5'RACE template switching, TCR cDNA was produced, with a universal primer site and UMIs added in the process. Each CDR3 protein is one row after TCRdb ran MiXCR on the 5' RACE reads. The sample holds 95,000 to 150,000 distinct CDR3 sequences, roughly 9% seen once. The entry originates in a study of T cells after yellow fever vaccination. Study results and limitations: Weaker, the secondary response peaked sooner, at day 5 versus 15.

This sample comprised CD8+ T cells sorted from PBMCs, obtained on the day of the yellow fever booster vaccination. The chain uses TRBV5-6 and TRBJ2-7; possibly TRBD2 for D (6 bases). The clonotype originates from a man aged 18 to 35 who received the YFV17D yellow fever vaccine. The CDR3 coding sequence is TGTGCCAGCAGCTTGGCCGGCGGGGTTGTACCCTACGAGCAGTACGTC. Protein: CASSLAGGVVPYEQYV.